This entry concerns a single TCR beta chain. The antigen is undetermined. Trimming cost V 1 base and J 3 bases, with 13 bases left between them. The CDR3 contains 16 residues. Germline CDR1 reads LGHNA; CDR2 reads YSLEER. This record belongs to a study of human T cells and chemical hapten exposure. Study results and caveats: It should be noted that donors had alopecia, so their immune response may differ from healthy people's.

The time point: pre-sensitization, week 0. Sample treatment: therapeutic diphenylcyclopropenone sensitization with weekly scalp DPC. Alopecia patients between 18 and 70 years old and suitable for DPC were used as donors. From the RACE reads, TCRdb called clonotypes with MiXCR, one entry per CDR3 protein. The sample includes around 300,000 distinct CDR3 sequences, just under 8% of them seen just once. The chain couples TRBV4-3 to TRBJ2-4; D may be TRBD1 or TRBD2 (6 bases each). The sequence came from a man aged 18 to 29 with alopecia areata. Some clones in this sample may be carry-over from other donors' samples. This specimen was whole blood, taken in connection with sensitization to the hapten diphenylcyclopropenone (DPC). The CDR3 nucleotides read TGCGCCAGCAGCCAAGCTTATAGGGGGGTCAAAAACATTCAGTACTTC. It codes for CASSQAYRGVKNIQYF.